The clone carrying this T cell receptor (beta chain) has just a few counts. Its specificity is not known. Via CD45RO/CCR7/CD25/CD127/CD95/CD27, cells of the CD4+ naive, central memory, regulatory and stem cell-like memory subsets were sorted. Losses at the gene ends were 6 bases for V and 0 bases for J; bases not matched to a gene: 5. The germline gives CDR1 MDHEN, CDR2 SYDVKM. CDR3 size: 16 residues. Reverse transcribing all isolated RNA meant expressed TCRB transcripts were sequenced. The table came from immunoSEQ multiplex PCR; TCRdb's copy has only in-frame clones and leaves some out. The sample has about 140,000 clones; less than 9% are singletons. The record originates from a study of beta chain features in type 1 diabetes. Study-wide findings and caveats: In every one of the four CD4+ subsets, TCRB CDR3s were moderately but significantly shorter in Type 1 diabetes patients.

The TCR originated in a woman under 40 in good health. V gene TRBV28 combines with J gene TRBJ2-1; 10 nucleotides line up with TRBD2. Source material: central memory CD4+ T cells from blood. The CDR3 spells CASRSGRASSYNEQFF. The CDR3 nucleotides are TGTGCCAGCAGGAGCGGGAGGGCCAGCTCCTACAATGAGCAGTTCTTC.